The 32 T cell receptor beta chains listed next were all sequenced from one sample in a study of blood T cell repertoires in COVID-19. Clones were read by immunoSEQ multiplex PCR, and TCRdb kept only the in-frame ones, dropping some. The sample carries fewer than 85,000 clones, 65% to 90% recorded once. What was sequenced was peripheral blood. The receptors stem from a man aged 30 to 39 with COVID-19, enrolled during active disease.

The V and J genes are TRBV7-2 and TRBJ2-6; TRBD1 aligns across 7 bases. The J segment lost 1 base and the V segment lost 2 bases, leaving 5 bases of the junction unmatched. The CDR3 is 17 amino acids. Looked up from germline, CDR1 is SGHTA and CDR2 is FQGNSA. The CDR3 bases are TGTGCCAGCAGCTTAAGTGGGACAGCATCTGGGGCCAACGTCCTGACTTTC. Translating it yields CASSLSGTASGANVLTF.

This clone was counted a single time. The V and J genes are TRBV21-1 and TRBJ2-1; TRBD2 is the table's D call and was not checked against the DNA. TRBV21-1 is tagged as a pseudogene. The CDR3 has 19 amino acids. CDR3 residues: CASSKKPGTSGSLYNEQFF. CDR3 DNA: TGTGCCAGCAGCAAAAAGCCCGGGACTAGCGGATCACTATACAATGAGCAGTTCTTC.

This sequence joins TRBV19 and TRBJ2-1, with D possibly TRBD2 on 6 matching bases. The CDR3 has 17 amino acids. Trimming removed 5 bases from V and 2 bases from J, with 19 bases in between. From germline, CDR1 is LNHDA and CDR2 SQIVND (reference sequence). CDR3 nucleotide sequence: TGTGCCAGTAGTTTCGGGAAGCGGGCCCGGCCCTACAATGAGCAGTTCTTC. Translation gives CASSFGKRARPYNEQFF.

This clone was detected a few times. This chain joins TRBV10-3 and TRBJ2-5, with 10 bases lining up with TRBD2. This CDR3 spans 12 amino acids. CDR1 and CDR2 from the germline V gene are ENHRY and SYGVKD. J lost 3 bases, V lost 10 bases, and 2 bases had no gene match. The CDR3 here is CATGTSEETQYF. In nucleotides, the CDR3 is TGTGCCACCGGGACTAGCGAAGAGACCCAGTACTTC.

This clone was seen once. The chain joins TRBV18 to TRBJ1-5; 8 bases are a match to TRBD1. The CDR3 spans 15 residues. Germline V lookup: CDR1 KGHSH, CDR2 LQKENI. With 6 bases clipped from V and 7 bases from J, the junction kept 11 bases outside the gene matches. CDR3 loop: CASSPGAGGGQPQHF. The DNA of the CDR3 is TGTGCCAGCTCCCCAGGGGCAGGGGGCGGACAGCCCCAGCATTTT.

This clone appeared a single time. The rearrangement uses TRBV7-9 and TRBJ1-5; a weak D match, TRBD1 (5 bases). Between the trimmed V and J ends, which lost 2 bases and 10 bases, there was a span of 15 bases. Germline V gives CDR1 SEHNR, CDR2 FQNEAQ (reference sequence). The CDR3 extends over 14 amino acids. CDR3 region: CASSLSLEQGPQHF. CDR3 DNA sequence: TGTGCCAGCAGCTTATCTTTGGAGCAGGGACCCCAGCATTTT.

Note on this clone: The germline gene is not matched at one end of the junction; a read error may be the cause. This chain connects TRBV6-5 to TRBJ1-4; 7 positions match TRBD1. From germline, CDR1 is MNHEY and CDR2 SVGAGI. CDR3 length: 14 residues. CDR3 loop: CTTDRDVSNEKLFF. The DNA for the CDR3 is TGCACAACCGACAGGGACGTGTCTAATGAAAAACTGTTTTTT.

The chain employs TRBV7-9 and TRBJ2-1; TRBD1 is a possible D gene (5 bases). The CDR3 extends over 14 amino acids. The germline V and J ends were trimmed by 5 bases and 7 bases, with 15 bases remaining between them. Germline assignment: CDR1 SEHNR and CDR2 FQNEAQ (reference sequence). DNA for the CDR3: TGTGCCAGCAGCCTGGGATACAGGTCTAATGAGCAGTTCTTC. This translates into CASSLGYRSNEQFF.

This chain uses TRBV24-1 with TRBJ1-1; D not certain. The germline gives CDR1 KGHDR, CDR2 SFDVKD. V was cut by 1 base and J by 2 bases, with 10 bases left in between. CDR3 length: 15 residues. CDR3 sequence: CATSDFGQENTEAFF. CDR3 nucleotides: TGTGCCACCAGTGATTTTGGGCAGGAAAACACTGAAGCTTTCTTT.

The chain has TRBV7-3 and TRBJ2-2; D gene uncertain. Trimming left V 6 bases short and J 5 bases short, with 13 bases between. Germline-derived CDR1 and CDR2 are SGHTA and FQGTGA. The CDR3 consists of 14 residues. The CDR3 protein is CASSPDITTGELFF. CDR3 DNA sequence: TGTGCCAGCAGTCCCGACATAACAACCGGGGAGCTGTTTTTT.

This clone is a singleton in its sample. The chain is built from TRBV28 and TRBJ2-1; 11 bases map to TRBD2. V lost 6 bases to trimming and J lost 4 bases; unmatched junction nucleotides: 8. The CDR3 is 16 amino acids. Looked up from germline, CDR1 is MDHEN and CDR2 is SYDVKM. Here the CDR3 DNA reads TGTGCCAGCAGCTGGGTAGCGGGAGGGCATTACAATGAGCAGTTCTTC. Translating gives CASSWVAGGHYNEQFF.

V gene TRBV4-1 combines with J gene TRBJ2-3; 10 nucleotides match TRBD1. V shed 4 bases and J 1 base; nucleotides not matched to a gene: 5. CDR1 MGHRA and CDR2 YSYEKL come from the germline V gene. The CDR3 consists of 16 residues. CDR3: CASSRTGTGGTDTQYF. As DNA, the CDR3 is TGCGCCAGCAGCCGGACCGGGACAGGGGGCACAGATACGCAGTATTTT.

The chain's CDR3 is CASSLGPGGVKYEQYF. The CDR3 DNA sequence: TGCGCCAGCAGCTTGGGTCCCGGGGGTGTGAAGTACGAGCAGTACTTC. V is TRBV5-1 and J is TRBJ2-7; D might be TRBD2 (6 bases). Germline V gene data show CDR1 as SGHRS and CDR2 as YFSETQ. Between the trimmed V and J ends, which lost 0 bases and 4 bases, there was a span of 17 bases. The CDR3 has 16 amino acids. Supplemented by reference TRBV5-1 and TRBJ2-7, the full variable domain reads KAGVTQTPRYLIKTRGQQVTLSCSPISGHRSVSWYQQTPGQGLQFLFEYFSETQRNKGNFPGRFSGRQFSNSRSEMNVSTLELGDSALYLCASSLGPGGVKYEQYFGPGTRLTVT.

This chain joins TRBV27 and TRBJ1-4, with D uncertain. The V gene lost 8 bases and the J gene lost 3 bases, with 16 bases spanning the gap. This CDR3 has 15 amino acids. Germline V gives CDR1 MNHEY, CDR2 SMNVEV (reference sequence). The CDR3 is CASGALGEANEKLFF. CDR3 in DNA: TGTGCCAGCGGAGCTTTGGGTGAAGCTAATGAAAAACTGTTTTTT.

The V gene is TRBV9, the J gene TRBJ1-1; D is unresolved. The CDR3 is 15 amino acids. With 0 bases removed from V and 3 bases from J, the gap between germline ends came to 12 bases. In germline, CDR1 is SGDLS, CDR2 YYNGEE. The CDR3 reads CASSVAGEIHTEAFF. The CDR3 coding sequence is TGTGCCAGCAGCGTAGCTGGTGAGATTCACACTGAAGCTTTCTTT.

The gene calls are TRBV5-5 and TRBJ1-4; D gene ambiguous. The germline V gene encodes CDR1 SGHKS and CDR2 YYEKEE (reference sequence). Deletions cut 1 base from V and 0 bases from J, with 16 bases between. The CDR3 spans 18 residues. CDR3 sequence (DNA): TGTGCCAGCAGCTTGTTCAACAATTACCTTGCAACTAATGAAAAACTGTTTTTT. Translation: CASSLFNNYLATNEKLFF.

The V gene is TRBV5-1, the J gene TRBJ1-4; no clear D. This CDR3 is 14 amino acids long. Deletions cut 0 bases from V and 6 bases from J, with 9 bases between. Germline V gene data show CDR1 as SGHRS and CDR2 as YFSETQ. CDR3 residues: CASSLGPRDEKLFF. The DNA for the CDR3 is TGCGCCAGCAGCTTGGGCCCGAGGGATGAAAAACTGTTTTTT.

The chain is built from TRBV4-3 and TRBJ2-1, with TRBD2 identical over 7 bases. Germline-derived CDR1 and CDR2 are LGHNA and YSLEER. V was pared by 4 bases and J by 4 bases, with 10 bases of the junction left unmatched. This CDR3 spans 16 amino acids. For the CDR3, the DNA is TGCGCCAGCAGCCCAGGTCGGGGGAGGGCGTACAATGAGCAGTTCTTC. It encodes CASSPGRGRAYNEQFF.

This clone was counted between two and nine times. The CDR3 loop reads CASSQVRAGGPSTDTQYF. The CDR3 DNA follows: TGTGCCAGCAGCCAAGTTAGAGCGGGAGGGCCCTCAACAGATACGCAGTATTTT. The chain has TRBV4-2 and TRBJ2-3, with 10 nucleotides matching TRBD2. This CDR3 has 18 residues. Per the germline V gene, CDR1 is LGHNA and CDR2 is YNFKEQ. Losses at the gene ends were 1 base for V and 3 bases for J; bases not matched to a gene: 10.

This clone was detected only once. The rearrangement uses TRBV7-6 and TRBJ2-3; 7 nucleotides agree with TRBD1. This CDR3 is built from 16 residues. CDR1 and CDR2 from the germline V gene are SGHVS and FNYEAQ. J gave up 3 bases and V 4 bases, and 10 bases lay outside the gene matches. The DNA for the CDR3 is TGTGCCAGCAGCTATCCCAGGGGGACGCGGACAGATACGCAGTATTTT. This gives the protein CASSYPRGTRTDTQYF.

Here the CDR3 DNA reads TGTGCCAGTAGTATAGAGGGGCGAGATACGCAGTATTTT. Translation: CASSIEGRDTQYF. The V and J genes are TRBV19 and TRBJ2-3; possibly TRBD1 for D (5 bases). The germline V gene has CDR1 LNHDA and CDR2 SQIVND (reference sequence). Trimming shortened V by 0 bases and J by 5 bases, and 6 bases separated the two germline ends. The length of the CDR3 is 13 residues.

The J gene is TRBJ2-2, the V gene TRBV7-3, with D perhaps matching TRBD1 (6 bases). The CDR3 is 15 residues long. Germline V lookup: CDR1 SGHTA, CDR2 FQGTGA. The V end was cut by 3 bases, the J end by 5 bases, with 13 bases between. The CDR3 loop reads CASSFLQGKTGELFF. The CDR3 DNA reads TGTGCCAGCAGCTTCCTGCAGGGGAAAACCGGGGAGCTGTTTTTT.

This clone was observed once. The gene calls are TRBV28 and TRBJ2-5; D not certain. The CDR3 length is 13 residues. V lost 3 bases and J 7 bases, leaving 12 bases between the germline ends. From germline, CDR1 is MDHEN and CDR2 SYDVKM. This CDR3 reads CASSFISVRTQYF. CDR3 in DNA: TGTGCCAGCAGTTTTATCTCCGTTCGGACCCAGTACTTC.

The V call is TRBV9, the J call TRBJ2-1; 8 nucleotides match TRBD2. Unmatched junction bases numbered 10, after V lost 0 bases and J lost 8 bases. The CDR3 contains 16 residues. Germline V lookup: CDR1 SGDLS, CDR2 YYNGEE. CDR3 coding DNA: TGTGCCAGCAGCGTAGTGGACGGGAGGGAATCCGATGAGCAGTTCTTC. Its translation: CASSVVDGRESDEQFF.

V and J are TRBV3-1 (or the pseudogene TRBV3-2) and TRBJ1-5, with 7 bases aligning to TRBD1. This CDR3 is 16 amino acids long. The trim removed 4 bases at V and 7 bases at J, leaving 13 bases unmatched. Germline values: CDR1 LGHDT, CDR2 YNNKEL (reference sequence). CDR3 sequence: CASSPSLTGTGQPQHF. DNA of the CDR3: TGTGCCAGCAGCCCCTCCCTGACAGGGACGGGGCAGCCCCAGCATTTT.

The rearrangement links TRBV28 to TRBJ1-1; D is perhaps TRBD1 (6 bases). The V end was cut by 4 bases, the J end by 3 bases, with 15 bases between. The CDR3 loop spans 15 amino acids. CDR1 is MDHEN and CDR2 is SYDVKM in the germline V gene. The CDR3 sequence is CASSSPDSRYTEAFF. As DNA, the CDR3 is TGTGCCAGCAGTTCCCCGGACAGCCGATACACTGAAGCTTTCTTT.

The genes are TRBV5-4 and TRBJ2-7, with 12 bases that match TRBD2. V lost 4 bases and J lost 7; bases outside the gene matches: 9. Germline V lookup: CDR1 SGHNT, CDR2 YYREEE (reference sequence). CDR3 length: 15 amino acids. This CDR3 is CASSTEGLAGSEQYF. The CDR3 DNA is TGTGCCAGCAGCACCGAGGGACTAGCGGGTAGTGAGCAGTACTTC.

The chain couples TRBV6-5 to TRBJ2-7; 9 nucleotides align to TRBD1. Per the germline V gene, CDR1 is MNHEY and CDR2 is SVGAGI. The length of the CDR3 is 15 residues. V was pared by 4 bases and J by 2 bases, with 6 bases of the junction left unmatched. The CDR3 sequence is CASSLGQGVPYEQYF. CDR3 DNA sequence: TGTGCCAGCAGTTTGGGACAGGGCGTCCCCTACGAGCAGTACTTC.

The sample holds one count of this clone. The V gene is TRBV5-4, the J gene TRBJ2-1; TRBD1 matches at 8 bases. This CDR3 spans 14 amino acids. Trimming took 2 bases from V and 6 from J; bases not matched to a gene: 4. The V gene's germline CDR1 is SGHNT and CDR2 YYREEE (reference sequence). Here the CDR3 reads CASSFGQGSNEQFF. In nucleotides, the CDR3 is TGTGCCAGCAGCTTTGGACAGGGAAGCAATGAGCAGTTCTTC. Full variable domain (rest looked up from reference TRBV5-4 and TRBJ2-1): ETGVTQSPTHLIKTRGQQVTLRCSSQSGHNTVSWYQQALGQGPQFIFQYYREEENGRGNFPPRFSGLQFPNYSSELNVNALELDDSALYLCASSFGQGSNEQFFGPGTRLTVL.

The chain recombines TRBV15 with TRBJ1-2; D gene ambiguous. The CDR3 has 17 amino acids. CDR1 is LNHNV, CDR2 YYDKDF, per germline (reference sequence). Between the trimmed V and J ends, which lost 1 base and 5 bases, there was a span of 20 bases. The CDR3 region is CATSRVGSSNLVYGYTF. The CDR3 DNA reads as TGTGCCACCAGCAGAGTCGGTTCGAGCAACCTGGTGTATGGCTACACCTTC.

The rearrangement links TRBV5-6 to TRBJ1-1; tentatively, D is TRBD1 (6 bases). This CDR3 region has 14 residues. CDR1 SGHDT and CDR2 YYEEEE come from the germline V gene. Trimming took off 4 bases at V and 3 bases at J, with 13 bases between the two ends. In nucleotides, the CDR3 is TGTGCCAGCAGCCGGGACACCTCTTACACTGAAGCTTTCTTT. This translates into CASSRDTSYTEAFF.

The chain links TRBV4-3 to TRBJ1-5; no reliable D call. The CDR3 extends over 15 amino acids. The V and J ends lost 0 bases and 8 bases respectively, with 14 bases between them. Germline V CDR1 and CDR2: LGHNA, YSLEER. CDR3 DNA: TGCGCCAGCAGCCAAGATTGGTCAGGTTCAGAGCCCCAGCATTTT. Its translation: CASSQDWSGSEPQHF.